This TCR beta chain was retrieved from a study of T cells in tuberculosis. The overall study: CD1B tetramers identified T cells specific for mycobacterial lipid GMM. Study-level findings and limits: The stringent gate may have excluded weak CD1B-GMM tetramer binders.

Thawed, overnight-rested PBMC were stained with GMM-loaded CD1B tetramer, viability dye and anti-CD3, then sorted. The CD1B tetramers carried C32 glucose monomycolate purified from Rhodococcus equi. From each donor, around 100,000 tetramer-negative cells were sorted. TCR-alpha and TCR-beta chains were sequenced unpaired. Here immunoSEQ multiplex PCR was the method, and the copy in TCRdb shows in-frame clones only, minus some. This repertoire shows 55,000 to 60,000 clones, 88% found once; its top ten account for just over 20%. The CDR3 runs to 13 residues. Per the germline V gene, CDR1 is WNHNN and CDR2 is SYGVQD (reference sequence). The V end lost 0 bases, the J end lost 3 bases, and 2 bases lay between the germline ends.

The chain has TRBV10-1 and TRBJ2-2; the D is unclear. The sample taken for sequencing was CD1b-GMM tetramer-negative cells sorted from PBMCs. The TCR comes from an adult woman with latent tuberculosis. The CDR3 region has the DNA TGCGCCAGCAGTGAGTCCGACACCGGGGAGCTGTTTTTT. Its translation: CASSESDTGELFF.